These 28 T cell receptor beta chains were all obtained from the same sample, sequenced in a study of blood T cells in healthy people across ages. Using a J-beta primer mix together with a sample-barcoded 5' primer, a second PCR was run for about 6 to 12 cycles. TCRdb used MiXCR to reprocess the 5' RACE reads, holding one entry per CDR3 protein. The sample yields about 1.5 million distinct CDR3 sequences, approximately 42% seen once. The sequenced sample consisted of blood. The receptors here all came from a woman aged 18-30 years in good health.

This clonotype was picked up a small number of times. In DNA form, the CDR3 reads TGCGCCAGCAGCCCCGTCACGGGGATCGAGACCCAGTACTTC. This sequence encodes CASSPVTGIETQYF. This rearrangement joins TRBV5-1 to TRBJ2-5; D might be TRBD2 (5 bases). V was shortened by 4 bases and J by 5 bases, with 15 bases between the two germline ends. This CDR3 has 14 residues. Germline V CDR1 and CDR2: SGHRS, YFSETQ.

On this clonotype: With a much larger clone just one base away, this may be a read error. Because it lacks the conserved phenylalanine or tryptophan at the end, this CDR3 is likely a read error. V and J are TRBV20-1 and TRBJ2-7; D gene ambiguous. Germline loops: CDR1 DFQATT, CDR2 SNEGSKA (reference sequence). The CDR3 extends over 11 amino acids. Trimming removed 1 base from V and 3 bases from J, with 4 bases in between. CDR3: CSARGFYEQYL. CDR3 nucleotides: TGCAGTGCTAGAGGGTTCTACGAGCAGTACTTA.

Details on this clonotype: At one end the junction does not follow the germline gene, possibly because of a read error. V is TRBV12-3 or TRBV12-4 and J is TRBJ1-6; 8 bases agree with TRBD1. The CDR3 sequence is 15 residues long. CDR3: CASSLNTGGNSPLHF. The CDR3 nucleotides read TGTGCCAGCAGTTTGAACACAGGGGGTAATTCGCCCCTCCACTTT.

The chain recombines TRBV20-1 with TRBJ1-4; 7 bases fit TRBD1. V lost 6 bases to trimming and J lost 6 bases; unmatched junction nucleotides: 10. CDR3 length equals 14 residues. Germline loops: CDR1 DFQATT, CDR2 SNEGSKA (reference sequence). Written as DNA, the CDR3 is TGCAGTGCACCAGCGACAGGGAGGGATGAAAAACTGTTTTTT. Protein: CSAPATGRDEKLFF.

As regards this clonotype: A much larger clonotype is one base distant, so this may be a read error. V usage is TRBV7-9 and J usage is TRBJ2-1; TRBD1 matches at 7 bases. V dropped 5 bases and J dropped 8; count of bases not matched to a gene: 6. Germline V CDR1 and CDR2: SEHNR, FQNEAQ (reference sequence). CDR3 size: 13 residues. CDR3 loop: CASSARQGYEQFF. CDR3 sequence (DNA): TGTGCCAGCAGCGCCAGACAGGGTTATGAGCAGTTCTTC.

The chain uses TRBV2 and TRBJ1-1; D gene ambiguous. The V end lost 2 bases, the J end lost 4 bases, and 8 bases lay between the germline ends. CDR1 and CDR2 (germline): SNHLY, FYNNEI. The CDR3 extends over 13 amino acids. The CDR3 region is CASSEWASTEAFF. CDR3 nucleotide sequence: TGTGCCAGCAGTGAATGGGCTTCCACTGAAGCTTTCTTT.

This clonotype occurred a few times. This chain joins TRBV7-9 and TRBJ2-4; 10 nucleotides match TRBD1. The DNA end lines up better with TRBJ2-7; the J call may be wrong. CDR3 length equals 15 residues. Per germline, CDR1 SEHNR and CDR2 FQNEAQ (reference sequence). The CDR3 loop reads CASSLRTGGIHEQYF. CDR3 nucleotide sequence: TGTGCCAGCAGCTTACGGACAGGGGGTATCCACGAGCAGTACTTC.

V is TRBV5-1 and J is TRBJ2-1; D is perhaps TRBD2 (6 bases). The germline V and J ends were trimmed by 2 bases and 0 bases, with 12 bases remaining between them. This CDR3 has 16 residues. Germline V gene data show CDR1 as SGHRS and CDR2 as YFSETQ. The DNA for the CDR3 is TGCGCCAGCAGCTTCCTAGCGATGAGCTCCTACAATGAGCAGTTCTTC. Translation: CASSFLAMSSYNEQFF.

Note on this clonotype: A much larger clone differs from this one at a single base, so this may be a read error. The CDR3: CASSQEGLQCEQYF. The CDR3, as DNA: TGTGCCAGCAGCCAAGAGGGACTACAGTGTGAGCAGTACTTC. The rearrangement uses TRBV3-1 and TRBJ2-7; TRBD2 matches 7 bases. This CDR3 region has 14 residues. Germline CDR1 is LGHDT and CDR2 is YNNKEL (reference sequence). V gave up 0 bases and J gave up 7 bases; unmatched junction bases: 6.

Only a few counts were recorded for this clonotype. The J gene is TRBJ2-1, the V gene TRBV9; 8 bases are shared with TRBD2. CDR3 length: 14 residues. Germline CDR1 and CDR2: SGDLS and YYNGEE. V trimming: 2 bases; J trimming: 6 bases; junction bases outside the gene matches: 4. The CDR3 DNA reads as TGTGCCAGCAGCGTGACCGGGACTAGCAATGAGCAGTTCTTC. Its translation is CASSVTGTSNEQFF.

V and J are TRBV20-1 and TRBJ2-1; D might be TRBD2 (6 bases). The CDR3 is 11 residues long. Germline loops: CDR1 DFQATT, CDR2 SNEGSKA (reference sequence). Trimming pared 3 bases from V and 13 bases from J, leaving 13 bases between. The CDR3 bases are TGCAGTGCTAGTTGGGGACTCCCCCAGTTCTTC. It specifies CSASWGLPQFF.

The chain links TRBV12-3 or TRBV12-4 to TRBJ2-5; D remains ambiguous. The CDR3 length is 12 residues. The V gene lost 4 bases and the J gene lost 7 bases, with 10 bases spanning the gap. The CDR3 region has the DNA TGTGCCAGCAGTTGGTCGCTGGGGACCCAGTACTTC. It specifies CASSWSLGTQYF.

The chain recombines TRBV4-3 with TRBJ1-4; 8 bases agree with TRBD1. CDR1 is LGHNA, CDR2 YSLEER, per germline. V lost 0 bases and J lost 7; bases outside the gene matches: 4. The CDR3 contains 15 residues. The CDR3 DNA follows: TGCGCCAGCAGCCAAGAGACCGGGACAGGTGAAAAACTGTTTTTT. Its translation: CASSQETGTGEKLFF.

The sample holds a few counts of this clonotype. The V call is TRBV5-1, the J call TRBJ2-7, with 11 bases that match TRBD1. Germline assignment: CDR1 SGHRS and CDR2 YFSETQ. The CDR3 consists of 15 residues. The ends lost 0 bases at V and 5 bases at J; junction bases unmatched: 4. In DNA, the CDR3 is TGCGCCAGCAGCTTGGGGACAGGGGGCTTCGACGAGCAGTACTTC. Its protein product is CASSLGTGGFDEQYF.

The chain recombines TRBV5-1 with TRBJ1-2, with a tentative D call TRBD1 (6 bases). V gave up 3 bases and J gave up 0 bases, with 21 bases separating them. CDR3 length: 18 amino acids. CDR1 is SGHRS and CDR2 is YFSETQ in the germline V gene. The chain's CDR3 is CASSSGPGHRGSNYGYTF. CDR3 bases: TGCGCCAGCAGCTCGGGACCGGGACACCGGGGTTCTAACTATGGCTACACCTTC.

The V and J genes are TRBV7-9 and TRBJ1-2, with D possibly being TRBD1 (5 bases). Germline CDR1 SEHNR, CDR2 FQNEAQ (reference sequence). The length of the CDR3 is 12 residues. V lost 2 bases and J lost 12, with 13 bases in between. The CDR3: CASSLLSTVDTF. For the CDR3, the DNA is TGTGCCAGCAGCTTACTCTCGACAGTCGACACCTTC.

This clonotype has just a few counts. The chain links TRBV4-2 to TRBJ2-6, with D possibly matching TRBD1 (6 bases). Looked up from germline, CDR1 is LGHNA and CDR2 is YNFKEQ. Trimming left V 0 bases short and J 1 base short, with 10 bases between. This CDR3 has 17 amino acids. CDR3 region: CASSQDRGQSGANVLTF. The DNA of the CDR3 is TGTGCCAGCAGCCAAGATAGAGGACAGTCTGGGGCCAACGTCCTGACTTTC.

The J gene is TRBJ1-2, the V gene TRBV2, with a tentative D call TRBD1 (6 bases). This CDR3 contains 14 residues. Germline lookup yields CDR1 SNHLY and CDR2 FYNNEI. V lost 7 bases to trimming and J lost 4 bases, with 16 bases between them. The DNA for the CDR3 is TGTGCCAGCATCCCTGGCAGGGGCGGCTATGGCTACACCTTC. Translated, it gives CASIPGRGGYGYTF.

This clonotype was detected only a few times. The V gene is TRBV2, the J gene TRBJ2-7; 7 bases match TRBD2. There are 14 residues in the CDR3. Trimming took 4 bases from V and 5 from J; bases not matched to a gene: 8. Germline lookup yields CDR1 SNHLY and CDR2 FYNNEI. The CDR3 is CASSVESGDNEQYF. In DNA form, the CDR3 reads TGTGCCAGCAGTGTTGAGAGCGGGGATAACGAGCAGTACTTC.

The table lists this clonotype with a few counts. The chain employs TRBV6-2 or TRBV6-3 and TRBJ1-2; no clear D gene. Looked up from germline, CDR1 is MNHEY and CDR2 is SVGEGT. The CDR3 is made up of 15 amino acids. V lost 4 bases, J lost 4 bases, and 16 bases lay in between. CDR3 in DNA: TGTGCCAGCAGTTTCCGGGTCCTCCTACCCTATGGCTACACCTTC. Amino acid sequence: CASSFRVLLPYGYTF.

The V and J genes are TRBV20-1 and TRBJ1-2, with 7 positions matching TRBD1. The CDR3 totals 14 residues. Germline CDR1 is DFQATT and CDR2 is SNEGSKA (reference sequence). The J segment lost 4 bases and the V segment lost 3 bases, leaving 8 bases of the junction unmatched. CDR3 sequence: CSASRDSVVYGYTF. CDR3 nucleotides: TGCAGTGCTAGTAGGGACAGTGTTGTCTATGGCTACACCTTC.

The V call is TRBV4-1, the J call TRBJ1-1, with D tentatively TRBD1 (5 bases). This CDR3 contains 16 residues. The V gene lost 1 base and the J gene lost 0 bases, with 12 bases spanning the gap. Germline V gene data show CDR1 as MGHRA and CDR2 as YSYEKL. The CDR3 protein is CASSQGAGTVNTEAFF. Here the CDR3 DNA reads TGCGCCAGCAGCCAAGGGGCCGGGACGGTGAACACTGAAGCTTTCTTT.

The chain combines TRBV29-1 with TRBJ2-1; no definite D call. Between the trimmed V and J ends, which lost 0 bases and 9 bases, there was a span of 12 bases. Germline V lookup: CDR1 SQVTM, CDR2 ANQGSEA. This CDR3 is 13 amino acids long. CDR3 DNA: TGCAGCGTTGAAGAGTCAGCCCTTTTTGAGCAGTTCTTC. It specifies CSVEESALFEQFF.

The chain is built from TRBV12-5 and TRBJ2-7; TRBD2 aligns across 14 bases. This CDR3 contains 16 residues. Germline CDR1 is LGHNT and CDR2 is FRNRAP. V trimming: 4 bases; J trimming: 7 bases; junction bases outside the gene matches: 9. The CDR3 nucleotides are TGTGCTAGTGGTTCCAGACTAGCGGGGGGGATGAGGGAGCAGTACTTC. This encodes CASGSRLAGGMREQYF. Full variable domain (rest looked up from reference TRBV12-5 and TRBJ2-7): DARVTQTPRHKVTEMGQEVTMRCQPILGHNTVFWYRQTMMQGLELLAYFRNRAPLDDSGMPKDRFSAEMPDATLATLKIQPSEPRDSAVYFCASGSRLAGGMREQYFGPGTRLTVT.

This rearrangement joins TRBV7-2 to TRBJ2-4; 9 bases map to TRBD2. The J call may be faulty, since TRBJ2-7 better matches the DNA end. Germline assignment: CDR1 SGHTA and CDR2 FQGNSA. The CDR3 is 15 residues long. CDR3 residues: CASSLGASGVYEQYF. The DNA of the CDR3 is TGTGCCAGCAGCTTAGGCGCTAGCGGGGTCTACGAGCAGTACTTC.

J is TRBJ1-1 and V is TRBV7-9; D is unclear. The CDR3 spans 14 residues. Germline loops: CDR1 SEHNR, CDR2 FQNEAQ (reference sequence). V was cut by 2 bases and J by 1 base, with 8 bases left in between. The CDR3 loop is CASSLSITNTEAFF. The CDR3 DNA sequence: TGTGCCAGCAGCTTAAGCATAACGAACACTGAAGCTTTCTTT.

This clonotype appeared once. One junction end does not reproduce the germline sequence, and a read error may be involved. This chain joins TRBV3-1 and TRBJ1-5; D gene ambiguous. The CDR3 is made up of 14 amino acids. In germline, CDR1 is LGHDT, CDR2 YNNKEL (reference sequence). CDR3: CTSSQDMRPQPQHF. The CDR3 bases are TGTACCAGCAGCCAAGATATGAGGCCCCAGCCCCAGCATTTT.

The CDR3 DNA reads TGCGCCAGCAGCTTAAGGCCAGAGTACACTGAAGCTTTCTTT. Translating it yields CASSLRPEYTEAFF. The chain links TRBV5-1 to TRBJ1-1; the D is unclear. There are 14 residues in the CDR3. Trimming took off 2 bases at V and 3 bases at J, with 11 bases between the two ends. Germline-derived CDR1 and CDR2 are SGHRS and YFSETQ.